This TCR beta chain was sequenced for a study of blood T cell repertoires in COVID-19. The wider study: Sites across the United States, Italy and Spain contributed samples from acute and convalescent COVID-19. T cells, B-cell-depleted T cells, or PBMCs supplied cDNA or gDNA.

Trimming stripped 8 bases from V and 6 bases from J, with 17 bases between. This CDR3 is 14 amino acids long. The germline V gene has CDR1 SNHLY and CDR2 FYNNEI. TCRdb keeps only in-frame clones here, not all; method: immunoSEQ multiplex PCR. Found here are hundreds of thousands of clones, approximately 79% of them singletons; the top ten hold approximately 4.3%. Sequenced material: PBMCs or T cells enriched from blood (not recorded which). This chain connects TRBV2 to TRBJ1-5; D unclear. This TCR was recovered from a man under 40 with acute COVID-19. CDR3 nucleotides: TGTGCCAGCGGCGACCCGGGAGGGATTCAGCCCCAGCATTTT. It is translated as CASGDPGGIQPQHF.